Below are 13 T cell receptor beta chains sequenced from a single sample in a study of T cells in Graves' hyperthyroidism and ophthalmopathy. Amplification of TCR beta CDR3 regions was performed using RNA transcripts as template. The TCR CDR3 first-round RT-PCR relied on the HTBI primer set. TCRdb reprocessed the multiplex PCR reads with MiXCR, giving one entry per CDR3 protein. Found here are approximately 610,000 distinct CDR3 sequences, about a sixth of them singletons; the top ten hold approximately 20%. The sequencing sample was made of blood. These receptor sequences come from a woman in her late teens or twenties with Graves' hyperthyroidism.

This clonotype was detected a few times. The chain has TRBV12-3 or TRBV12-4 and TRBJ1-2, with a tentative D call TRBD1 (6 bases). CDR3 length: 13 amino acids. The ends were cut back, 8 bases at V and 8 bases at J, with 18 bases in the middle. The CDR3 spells CASPTGGQEGYTF. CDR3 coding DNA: TGTGCCAGCCCTACGGGGGGCCAGGAGGGCTACACCTTC.

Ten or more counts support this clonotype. This CDR3 reads CASSFFGYNEQFF. In nucleotides, the CDR3 is TGTGCCAGCAGTTTCTTTGGCTACAATGAGCAGTTCTTC. The chain joins TRBV27 to TRBJ2-1; D not resolved. The germline V gene has CDR1 MNHEY and CDR2 SMNVEV (reference sequence). V lost 3 bases to trimming and J lost 3 bases, with 6 bases between them. This CDR3 contains 13 residues.

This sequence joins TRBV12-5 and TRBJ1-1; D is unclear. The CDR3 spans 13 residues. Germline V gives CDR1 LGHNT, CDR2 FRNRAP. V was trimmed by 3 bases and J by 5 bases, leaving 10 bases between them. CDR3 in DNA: TGTGCTAGTGGTTTTCAGTCGGGGACTGAAGCTTTCTTT. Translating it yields CASGFQSGTEAFF.

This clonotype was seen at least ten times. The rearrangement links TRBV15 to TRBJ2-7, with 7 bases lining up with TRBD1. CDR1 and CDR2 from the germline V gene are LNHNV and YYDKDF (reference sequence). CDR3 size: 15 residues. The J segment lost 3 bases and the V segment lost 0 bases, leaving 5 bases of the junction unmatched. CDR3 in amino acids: CATSREGRGIYEQYF. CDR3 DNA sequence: TGTGCCACCAGCAGAGAGGGCAGGGGGATCTACGAGCAGTACTTC.

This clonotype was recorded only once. The CDR3, as DNA: TGTGCCAGCCGGTACAGGGGGCCCTCTAGCAATCAGCCCCAGCATTTT. Its protein is CASRYRGPSSNQPQHF. The rearrangement uses TRBV2 and TRBJ1-5, with 9 nucleotides matching TRBD1. J was trimmed by 0 bases and V by 8 bases; bases with no gene match: 8. Germline-derived CDR1 and CDR2 are SNHLY and FYNNEI. The CDR3 covers 16 residues.

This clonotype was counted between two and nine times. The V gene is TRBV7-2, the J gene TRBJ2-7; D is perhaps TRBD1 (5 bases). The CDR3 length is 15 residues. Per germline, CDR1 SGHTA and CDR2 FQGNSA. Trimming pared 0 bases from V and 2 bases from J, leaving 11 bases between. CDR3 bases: TGTGCCAGCAGCTTAGCCCCAGGGAACCCCTACGAGCAGTACTTC. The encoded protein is CASSLAPGNPYEQYF.

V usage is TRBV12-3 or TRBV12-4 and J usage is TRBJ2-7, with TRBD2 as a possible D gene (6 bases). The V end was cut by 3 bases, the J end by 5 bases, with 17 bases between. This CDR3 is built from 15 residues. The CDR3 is CASSFSLGLGNEQYF. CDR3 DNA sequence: TGTGCCAGCAGTTTTAGTTTGGGACTCGGGAACGAGCAGTACTTC.

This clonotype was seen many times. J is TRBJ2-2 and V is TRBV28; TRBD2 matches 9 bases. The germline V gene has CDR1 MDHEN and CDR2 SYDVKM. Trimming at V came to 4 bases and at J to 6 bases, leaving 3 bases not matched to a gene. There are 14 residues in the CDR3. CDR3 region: CASSSLAGAGELFF. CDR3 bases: TGTGCCAGCAGTTCCTTAGCGGGAGCCGGGGAGCTGTTTTTT.

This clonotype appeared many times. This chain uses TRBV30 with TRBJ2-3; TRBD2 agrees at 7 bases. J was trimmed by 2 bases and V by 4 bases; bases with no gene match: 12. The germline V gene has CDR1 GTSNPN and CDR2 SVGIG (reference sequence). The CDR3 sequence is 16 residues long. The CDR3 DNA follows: TGTGCCTGGAAACCTATTGGGAGGGCGTCCACAGATACGCAGTATTTT. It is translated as CAWKPIGRASTDTQYF.

The CDR3 loop is CASRSGTANQPQHF. In nucleotides, the CDR3 is TGTGCCAGCAGGTCCGGGACAGCGAATCAGCCCCAGCATTTT. This chain links TRBV12-3 or TRBV12-4 with TRBJ1-5, with 7 bases lining up with TRBD1. This CDR3 spans 14 amino acids. Losses at the gene ends were 6 bases for V and 4 bases for J; bases not matched to a gene: 6.

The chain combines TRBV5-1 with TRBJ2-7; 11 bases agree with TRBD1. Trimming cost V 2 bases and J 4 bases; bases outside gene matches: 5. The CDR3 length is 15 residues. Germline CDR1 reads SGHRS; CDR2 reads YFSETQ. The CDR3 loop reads CASSFGTGGLYEQYF. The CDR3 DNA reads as TGCGCCAGCAGCTTCGGGACAGGGGGTTTGTACGAGCAGTACTTC.

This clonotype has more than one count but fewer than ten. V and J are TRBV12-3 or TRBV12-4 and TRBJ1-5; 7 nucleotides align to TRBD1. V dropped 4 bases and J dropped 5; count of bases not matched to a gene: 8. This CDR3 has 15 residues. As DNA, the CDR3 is TGTGCCAGCAGTTCCGGAGGGGGCGATTATCAGCCCCAGCATTTT. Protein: CASSSGGGDYQPQHF.

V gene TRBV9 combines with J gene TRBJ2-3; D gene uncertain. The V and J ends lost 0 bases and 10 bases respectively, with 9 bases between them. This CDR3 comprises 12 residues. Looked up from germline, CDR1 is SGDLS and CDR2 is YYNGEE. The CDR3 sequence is CASSVGFSSQYF. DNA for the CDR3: TGTGCCAGCAGCGTAGGGTTCAGTTCGCAGTATTTT.